The rows below give T cell receptor beta chains drawn from one sample of a study of T cell changes during pregnancy in multiple sclerosis. Clones were read by immunoSEQ multiplex PCR, and TCRdb kept only the in-frame ones, dropping some. This sample has around 31,000 clones, with around 88% found just once. The sequenced sample was CD4+ T cells from peripheral blood mononuclear cells, obtained in the first trimester of pregnancy. The receptor source for this set is a female donor in good health, enrolled as a control in a pregnancy study. Both conserved end residues are part of each CDR3. D genes are given only for firm matches. Only part of the rows carry a size: once, few, many, or a class if the clone is expanded.

TGCGCCAGCAGCGGGGGGAAAGGATTGACTGGAAACACCATATATTTT | CASSGGKGLTGNTIYF | - | TRBJ1-3 | TRBV23-1 | -
TGTGCCAGCAGGTCAGGGCGAGATTTTGAAGCTTTCTTT | CASRSGRDFEAFF | - | TRBJ1-1 | TRBV6-5 | -
TGTGCCAGCCGCCCTGACGCGGGGGGGCGAGACACAGATACGCAGTATTTT | CASRPDAGGRDTDTQYF | - | TRBJ2-3 | TRBV6-4 | TRBD2
TGTGCCAGCAGCGGAGGACTAGCGAGAGAGACCCAGTACTTC | CASSGGLARETQYF | - | TRBJ2-5 | TRBV9 | TRBD2
TGTGCCAGCAGCCCACGCACGGATGAGCAGTTCTTC | CASSPRTDEQFF | - | TRBJ2-1 | TRBV5-5 | -
TGTGCCAGCAGCCATATGAACAGGGGAGATGAAAAACTGTTTTTT | CASSHMNRGDEKLFF | - | TRBJ1-4 | TRBV14 | TRBD1
TGTGCCAGCAGCTTAGGAGCTAGCGGGGGCACAGATACGCAGTATTTT | CASSLGASGGTDTQYF | - | TRBJ2-3 | TRBV7-2 | TRBD2
TGCGCCAGCAGCTCGACCGGGACAGTGATACAAGAGACCCAGTACTTC | CASSSTGTVIQETQYF | - | TRBJ2-5 | TRBV5-1 | TRBD1
TGTGCCAGCAGTCCTAAGGAGCACCAGAACACTGAAGCTTTCTTT | CASSPKEHQNTEAFF | - | TRBJ1-1 | TRBV27 | -
TGTGCCAGCAGTTACTCACTAGCGGAGGTTGAGCAGTTCTTC | CASSYSLAEVEQFF | - | TRBJ2-1 | TRBV6-5 | TRBD2
TGTGCCAGTAGTAGAGAACAGGAGCTCTATAATTCACCCCTCCACTTT | CASSREQELYNSPLHF | - | TRBJ1-6 | TRBV19 | -
TGTGCCAGCAGTTTGCGACAGGGGGAGGACACTGAAGCTTTCTTT | CASSLRQGEDTEAFF | - | TRBJ1-1 | TRBV7-9 | TRBD1
TGTGCCAGCAGCTTCGACGGGAATTCACCCCTCCACTTT | CASSFDGNSPLHF | once | TRBJ1-6 | TRBV5-8 | -
TGTGCCAGCAGCTTACGCAGGGAAAACACTGAAGCTTTCTTT | CASSLRRENTEAFF | few | TRBJ1-1 | TRBV7-9 | -
TGTGCCAGCAGTGTACAGTTGAACACCGGGGAGCTGTTTTTT | CASSVQLNTGELFF | few | TRBJ2-2 | TRBV6-1 | -
TGTGCCAGCAGCTTAGGGGGCGGTGAAGCTTTCTTT | CASSLGGGEAFF | - | TRBJ1-1 | TRBV11-2 | -
TGTGCCAGCAGCTTAGGGACCCCGGGAACTGAAGCTTTCTTT | CASSLGTPGTEAFF | - | TRBJ1-1 | TRBV11-3 | -
TGTGCCAGTAGTATAGGGACAGGGGGGGGTAATGAAAAACTGTTTTTT | CASSIGTGGGNEKLFF | - | TRBJ1-4 | TRBV19 | TRBD1
TGTGCCAGCAGCTACTCCAGGGGGGCGGCTGGAAACACCATATATTTT | CASSYSRGAAGNTIYF | few | TRBJ1-3 | TRBV7-2 | TRBD1
TGTGCCAGCAGCGCCGGACAGGGAAGCTACAATGAGCAGTTCTTC | CASSAGQGSYNEQFF | - | TRBJ2-1 | TRBV9 | TRBD1
TGTGCCAGCAGCTTTCCGGGACAGGGTGGGGAAAAACTGTTTTTT | CASSFPGQGGEKLFF | - | TRBJ1-4 | TRBV11-2 | TRBD1
TGCGCCAGCAGCACGGGAAGTCCGGGCTATGGCTACACCTTC | CASSTGSPGYGYTF | - | TRBJ1-2 | TRBV5-1 | -
TGTGCCAGCAGTGATGCGGGGGGCTGGGAGCAGTTCTTC | CASSDAGGWEQFF | - | TRBJ2-1 | TRBV2 | TRBD2
TGTGCCAGCTCACCGGGACAGAGAGTAAACTATGGCTACACCTTC | CASSPGQRVNYGYTF | - | TRBJ1-2 | TRBV18 | TRBD1
TGTGCCAGCAGCTTGCGCCCCCAGGGGGCGCCGAGGGGCTACACCTTC | CASSLRPQGAPRGYTF | once | TRBJ1-2 | TRBV5-6 | TRBD1
TGTGCCAGCAGTCCATTACAGGGCGCCGGGGAGCTGTTTTTT | CASSPLQGAGELFF | - | TRBJ2-2 | TRBV6-1 | -
TGCGCCAGCAGCCAAGAAAGAGGGACTAGCGGGGGGGCAGGGGAGCAGTACTTC | CASSQERGTSGGAGEQYF | - | TRBJ2-7 | TRBV4-3 | TRBD2
TGTGCCAGCAGCTTGGAACAGGGCCGAAACAATGAGCAGTTCTTC | CASSLEQGRNNEQFF | - | TRBJ2-1 | TRBV5-4 | -
TGTGCCAGTAGTATTGGCAGTCCGAACTCTGGAAACACCATATATTTT | CASSIGSPNSGNTIYF | - | TRBJ1-3 | TRBV19 | -
TGTGCCAGCAGCAATGGACAGTTCTATGGCTACACCTTC | CASSNGQFYGYTF | few | TRBJ1-2 | TRBV27 | -
TGTGCCAGCAGCCTCCATGGACTGATAAACTCTGGAAACACCATATATTTT | CASSLHGLINSGNTIYF | - | TRBJ1-3 | TRBV9 | -
TGCGCCAGCAGCCAAGGGGGGGGGACAGGATCCTACGAGCAGTACTTC | CASSQGGGTGSYEQYF | once | TRBJ2-7 | TRBV4-1 | -
TGTGCCAGCAGCTTGGTTCAGGGACAGCTCACCGGGGAGCTGTTTTTT | CASSLVQGQLTGELFF | - | TRBJ2-2 | TRBV5-5 | TRBD1
TGTGCCAGCAGCTTAGATGGAGCGTTCGGGGTCGGATACACTGAAGCTTTCTTT | CASSLDGAFGVGYTEAFF | - | TRBJ1-1 | TRBV13 | -
TGTGCCAGTAGTATAAGGGGTAATCAGCCCCAGCATTTT | CASSIRGNQPQHF | - | TRBJ1-5 | TRBV19 | -
TGTGCCAGCAGTCTCCCGAGGGGCTACACCTTC | CASSLPRGYTF | - | TRBJ1-2 | TRBV2 | -
TGTGCCAGCAGCCAAAGCCGCGGGACAGGGGGCCGCTGGGAGCAGTACTTC | CASSQSRGTGGRWEQYF | - | TRBJ2-7 | TRBV4-2 | TRBD1
TGTGCCACCAGCAGAGATCGCCTAGCGGCTGAGCAGTTCTTC | CATSRDRLAAEQFF | - | TRBJ2-1 | TRBV15 | TRBD2
TGTGCCAGCAGTTATTTCAACTCCCCTATTGGCTACACCTTC | CASSYFNSPIGYTF | - | TRBJ1-2 | TRBV6-5 | -
TGTGCCTGGGGCCGGGATCCCTACGAGCAGTACTTC | CAWGRDPYEQYF | - | TRBJ2-7 | TRBV30 | -
TGTGCCAGCTCACCGTACGTGGACTCCTTAGGGACTGAAGCTTTCTTT | CASSPYVDSLGTEAFF | - | TRBJ1-1 | TRBV18 | -
TGTGCCAGTAGTATGCCGACAGGGGCAATGGTGTGGACTGAAGCTTTCTTT | CASSMPTGAMVWTEAFF | - | TRBJ1-1 | TRBV19 | TRBD1
TGCGCCAGCGCAGGGGATACGCAGTATTTT | CASAGDTQYF | - | TRBJ2-3 | TRBV5-1 | -
TGTGCCTGGAGTGAATACAGACAGGGAGGAAGTACCATATATTTT | CAWSEYRQGGSTIYF | - | TRBJ1-3 | TRBV30 | TRBD1
TGTGCCAGCTCACCCCGGGGTTTGGTAACTGAAGCTTTCTTT | CASSPRGLVTEAFF | - | TRBJ1-1 | TRBV18 | -
TGTGCCAGCCAACAGGGGGCGGCTTCGGCCCAGCATTTT | CASQQGAASAQHF | - | TRBJ1-5 | TRBV2 | TRBD1
TGTGCCAGCAGTTATTACCGGGACAATAATTCACCCCTCCACTTT | CASSYYRDNNSPLHF | - | TRBJ1-6 | TRBV6-6 | -
TGCGCCAGCAGCTTGGCCGGGAGGACAGTCTCTGGAAACACCATATATTTT | CASSLAGRTVSGNTIYF | - | TRBJ1-3 | TRBV5-1 | -
TGTGCCAGCAGCCAAGCTCGGCGGGCCTACGAGCAGTACTTC | CASSQARRAYEQYF | - | TRBJ2-7 | TRBV4-2 | -
TGCGCCAGCAGCTTGGCCGGAGGGTCTGGAAACACCATATATTTT | CASSLAGGSGNTIYF | - | TRBJ1-3 | TRBV5-1 | -
TGTGCCAGCAGCTTGGCGAACAGGGGAGTGTCAGATACGCAGTATTTT | CASSLANRGVSDTQYF | - | TRBJ2-3 | TRBV5-4 | TRBD1
TGTGCCAGCCAGACAGGGATGAACACTGAAGCTTTCTTT | CASQTGMNTEAFF | few | TRBJ1-1 | TRBV19 | TRBD1
TGTGCCAGCAGCTTGGAGTTAGATACGGGAGCTACGCAGTATTTT | CASSLELDTGATQYF | once | TRBJ2-3 | TRBV5-4 | -
TGCAGTGCTAGGGTAGTAAACACCATATATTTT | CSARVVNTIYF | - | TRBJ1-3 | TRBV20-1 | -